The rows below give T cell receptor beta chains drawn from one sample of a study of blood T cell repertoires in COVID-19. TCRdb's copy holds only in-frame clones and misses some; the assay was immunoSEQ multiplex PCR. The data contain approximately 21,000 clones, about 73% of them singletons. The sequencing input was peripheral blood. These receptors were obtained from a human donor in a cohort sampled during active or convalescent COVID-19. The CDR3 runs from the conserved cysteine through the conserved F or W. Each record gives: D gene, J gene, clone size, V gene, CDR3 protein, CDR3 DNA. The D gene is left open where the match is weak. Only some rows state a clone size, as once, few, many or a class for expanded clones.

D: -
J: TRBJ2-5
size: -
V: TRBV6-6
CDR3: CASVGARSTQAKTQYF
DNA: TGTGCCAGCGTTGGGGCTAGAAGTACGCAAGCGAAGACCCAGTACTTC

D: -
J: TRBJ1-5
size: once
V: TRBV19
CDR3: CASSIDVFGVSTAAQHF
DNA: TGTGCCAGTAGTATAGACGTCTTCGGAGTGAGTACGGCGGCCCAGCATTTT

D: TRBD1
J: TRBJ1-6
size: -
V: TRBV3-1/TRBV3-2
CDR3: CASSYGSTGPNSPLHF
DNA: TGTGCCAGCAGTTACGGGTCGACAGGGCCCAATTCACCCCTCCACTTT

D: -
J: TRBJ2-2
size: once
V: TRBV4-3
CDR3: CASSQVYRDLNTGELFF
DNA: TGCGCCAGCAGCCAAGTATACCGGGACTTGAACACCGGGGAGCTGTTTTTT

D: -
J: TRBJ2-2
size: -
V: TRBV12-3/TRBV12-4
CDR3: CASSYYTGELFF
DNA: TGTGCCAGCAGTTATTATACCGGGGAGCTGTTTTTT

D: TRBD1
J: TRBJ2-7
size: -
V: TRBV7-6
CDR3: CASSLASYGTATYEQYF
DNA: TGTGCCAGCAGCTTAGCGTCATATGGGACAGCGACCTACGAGCAGTACTTC

D: TRBD1
J: TRBJ2-6
size: -
V: TRBV6-5
CDR3: CASRTGGSGANVLTF
DNA: TGTGCCAGTCGGACAGGGGGCTCTGGGGCCAACGTCCTGACTTTC

D: -
J: TRBJ1-2
size: -
V: TRBV18
CDR3: CASSPPQGFGSYGYTF
DNA: TGTGCCAGCTCACCACCGCAGGGTTTTGGAAGTTATGGCTACACCTTC

D: -
J: TRBJ2-7
size: once
V: TRBV28
CDR3: CASSYTIYEQYF
DNA: TGTGCCAGCAGCTATACGATCTACGAGCAGTACTTC

D: -
J: TRBJ2-6
size: -
V: TRBV19
CDR3: CASRRTEAGANVLTF
DNA: TGTGCCAGTAGGAGGACAGAGGCTGGGGCCAACGTCCTGACTTTC

D: -
J: TRBJ1-2
size: -
V: TRBV6-5
CDR3: CASSFPGTYGYTF
DNA: TGTGCCAGCAGTTTCCCGGGTACCTATGGCTACACCTTC

D: TRBD2
J: TRBJ2-3
size: -
V: TRBV24-1
CDR3: CATSDFRGGDLFGDTQYF
DNA: TGTGCCACCAGTGATTTCCGGGGGGGGGACTTGTTTGGAGATACGCAGTATTTT

D: -
J: TRBJ1-3
size: -
V: TRBV6-5
CDR3: CASCRGSGNTIYF
DNA: TGTGCCAGCTGTCGGGGTTCTGGAAACACCATATATTTT

D: TRBD2
J: TRBJ2-5
size: -
V: TRBV4-1
CDR3: CASSLRAGVGETQYF
DNA: TGCGCCAGCAGCCTCCGAGCGGGGGTGGGAGAGACCCAGTACTTC

D: -
J: TRBJ1-5
size: -
V: TRBV6-1
CDR3: CASSEQSQGPQHF
DNA: TGTGCCAGCAGTGAACAGTCCCAGGGGCCCCAGCATTTT

D: -
J: TRBJ2-7
size: -
V: TRBV10-3
CDR3: CAISENGYEQYF
DNA: TGTGCCATCAGTGAGAACGGCTACGAGCAGTACTTC

D: TRBD2
J: TRBJ2-1
size: few
V: TRBV15
CDR3: CATSGLTSVHEQFF
DNA: TGTGCCACCAGCGGCCTTACTAGCGTCCATGAGCAGTTCTTC

D: -
J: TRBJ2-3
size: -
V: TRBV6-5
CDR3: CASRSPVRDTQYF
DNA: TGTGCCAGCCGGTCCCCCGTAAGAGATACGCAGTATTTT

D: TRBD1
J: TRBJ2-7
size: -
V: TRBV6-5
CDR3: CASSYTNRGRNEQYF
DNA: TGTGCCAGCAGTTACACAAACAGGGGGCGCAACGAGCAGTACTTC

D: TRBD2
J: TRBJ2-1
size: -
V: TRBV6-6
CDR3: CASSSGLAYNEQFF
DNA: TGTGCCAGCAGTTCTGGACTAGCCTACAATGAGCAGTTCTTC

D: TRBD2
J: TRBJ2-2
size: few
V: TRBV5-1
CDR3: CASSLLAGGPGELFF
DNA: TGCGCCAGCAGCTTACTAGCGGGAGGGCCCGGGGAGCTGTTTTTT

D: TRBD2
J: TRBJ2-7
size: -
V: TRBV27
CDR3: CASSKTSGSVGYEQYF
DNA: TGTGCCAGCAGTAAAACTAGCGGGAGTGTGGGTTACGAGCAGTACTTC

D: TRBD1
J: TRBJ1-2
size: -
V: TRBV4-3
CDR3: CASSHGTVYGYTF
DNA: TGCGCCAGCAGCCACGGGACAGTCTATGGCTACACCTTC

D: TRBD1
J: TRBJ1-2
size: -
V: TRBV4-2
CDR3: CASSQASGTGYGYTF
DNA: TGTGCCAGCAGCCAAGCTTCCGGGACAGGCTATGGCTACACCTTC

D: -
J: TRBJ2-2
size: -
V: TRBV6-5
CDR3: CASSYSRRSGELFF
DNA: TGTGCCAGCAGTTACTCGAGGAGATCCGGGGAGCTGTTTTTT

D: TRBD2
J: TRBJ2-1
size: -
V: TRBV27
CDR3: CASSIGLVDWNEQFF
DNA: TGTGCCAGCAGTATAGGACTAGTGGATTGGAATGAGCAGTTCTTC

D: TRBD2
J: TRBJ2-2
size: -
V: TRBV4-3
CDR3: CASSLELAGGELFF
DNA: TGCGCCAGCAGCCTCGAACTAGCGGGCGGGGAGCTGTTTTTT

D: TRBD2
J: TRBJ2-1
size: -
V: TRBV4-1
CDR3: CASSRGTGTSSYNEQFF
DNA: TGCGCCAGCAGCCGAGGGACCGGGACTAGCTCCTACAATGAGCAGTTCTTC

D: TRBD1
J: TRBJ1-2
size: -
V: TRBV3-1/TRBV3-2
CDR3: CASSRGQDTYGYTF
DNA: TGTGCCAGCAGCCGCGGACAGGACACCTATGGCTACACCTTC